This T cell receptor (beta chain) was identified in a study of blood T cell repertoires in COVID-19. Study-wide background: Some COVID-19 samples were acute and others convalescent; all came from the United States, Italy and Spain.

CDR1 and CDR2 from the germline V gene are MGHDK and SYGVNS. This CDR3 contains 14 residues. V lost 3 bases and J lost 0, with 8 bases in between. Clones were sequenced by immunoSEQ multiplex PCR, and TCRdb holds only the in-frame ones, with some missing. The table includes 150,000 or so clones, 74% detected once. The chain joins TRBV25-1 to TRBJ1-2, with D hard to call. The sequenced material came from peripheral blood. This TCR came from a woman at least 80 years old with acute or convalescent COVID-19. CDR3 nucleotide sequence: TGTGCCAGCAGTGACTTGTACACTAACTATGGCTACACCTTC. Protein: CASSDLYTNYGYTF.